The 16 T cell receptor beta chains below come from one sample, sequenced in a study of blood T cell repertoires in COVID-19. Sequencing was performed with immunoSEQ multiplex PCR; in TCRdb, only in-frame clones are kept and a portion is missing. The sample consists of about 120,000 clones, 80% to 90% of them appearing once. Input material: peripheral blood. Every receptor here comes from a woman between 50 and 59 years old with acute or convalescent COVID-19.

This chain connects TRBV7-9 to TRBJ1-1; D remains unclear. From germline, CDR1 is SEHNR and CDR2 FQNEAQ (reference sequence). Trimming took off 5 bases at V and 1 base at J, with 14 bases between the two ends. The CDR3 consists of 15 residues. The CDR3 region is CASSPLVGRNTEAFF. In DNA, the CDR3 is TGTGCCAGCAGCCCGCTTGTAGGGAGGAACACTGAAGCTTTCTTT. Drawing the rest from reference TRBV7-9 and TRBJ1-1, the complete variable domain is DTGVSQNPRHKITKRGQNVTFRCDPISEHNRLYWYRQTLGQGPEFLTYFQNEAQLEKSRLLSDRFSAERPKGSFSTLEIQRTEQGDSAMYLCASSPLVGRNTEAFFGQGTRLTVV.

As to this clone: This CDR3 is also generated by other DNA sequences in the sample. This chain uses TRBV6-5 with TRBJ1-1; tentatively, D is TRBD1 (6 bases). Trimming pared 0 bases from V and 5 bases from J, leaving 7 bases between. This CDR3 contains 13 residues. The germline V gene has CDR1 MNHEY and CDR2 SVGAGI. The CDR3 DNA sequence: TGTGCCAGCAGTTACTCGAGGGGGACTGAAGCTTTCTTT. It codes for CASSYSRGTEAFF.

The chain is built from TRBV5-1 and TRBJ2-5, with D perhaps matching TRBD2 (5 bases). CDR1 is SGHRS and CDR2 is YFSETQ in the germline V gene. CDR3 size: 13 residues. Deletions cut 1 base from V and 5 bases from J, with 9 bases between. In nucleotides, the CDR3 is TGCGCCAGCAGCTTGATACTAGAGGAGACCCAGTACTTC. Translating it yields CASSLILEETQYF.

The J gene is TRBJ1-2, the V gene TRBV23-1; TRBD1 aligns across 9 bases. TRBV23-1 is filed as an ORF, its function uncertain. There are 15 residues in the CDR3. V shed 2 bases, J shed 4 bases, and the junction held 5 bases outside the gene matches. CDR3 nucleotide sequence: TGCGCCAGCAGTCAAGAGGACAGGGGAGGCTATGGCTACACCTTC. Protein sequence: CASSQEDRGGYGYTF.

The chain links TRBV7-2 to TRBJ2-7, with D possibly being TRBD2 (6 bases). V was pared by 4 bases and J by 7 bases, with 17 bases between. Germline V gene sequence: CDR1 SGHTA, CDR2 FQGNSA. The CDR3 totals 14 residues. CDR3 protein: CASSSARAGGEQYF. The CDR3 bases are TGTGCCAGCAGCTCGGCGAGGGCCGGGGGAGAGCAGTACTTC. Based on the CDR3 plus reference TRBV7-2 and TRBJ2-7, the full variable domain is GAGVSQSPSNKVTEKGKDVELRCDPISGHTALYWYRQSLGQGLEFLIYFQGNSAPDKSGLPSDRFSAERTGGSVSTLTIQRTQQEDSAVYLCASSSARAGGEQYFGPGTRLTVT.

This chain uses TRBV18 with TRBJ1-1, with 8 bases that match TRBD1. Germline V lookup: CDR1 KGHSH, CDR2 LQKENI. Trimming removed 1 base from V and 4 bases from J; junction bases left unmatched: 2. The CDR3 is 14 residues long. The CDR3 protein is CASSPLQGATEAFF. The CDR3, as DNA: TGTGCCAGCTCACCACTCCAGGGGGCCACTGAAGCTTTCTTT.

The chain joins TRBV6-5 to TRBJ1-2; D perhaps matches TRBD1 (6 bases). CDR1 is MNHEY, CDR2 SVGAGI, per germline. Trimming cost V 6 bases and J 8 bases, with 13 bases left between them. The CDR3 consists of 12 residues. CDR3: CASSPGVLGYTF. CDR3 nucleotides: TGTGCCAGCAGCCCAGGGGTTCTCGGCTACACCTTC.

The chain carries TRBV30 and TRBJ2-3, with D possibly TRBD2 on 6 matching bases. There are 17 residues in the CDR3. The V gene lost 3 bases and the J gene lost 0 bases, with 19 bases spanning the gap. Germline assignment: CDR1 GTSNPN and CDR2 SVGIG (reference sequence). The CDR3 DNA sequence: TGTGCCTGGAGCTCCTCACGGGACTTCATAAGCACAGATACGCAGTATTTT. It translates to CAWSSSRDFISTDTQYF.

This clone was seen more than once but under ten times. The gene calls are TRBV7-2 and TRBJ2-3, with D perhaps TRBD2 (6 bases). The V gene's germline CDR1 is SGHTA and CDR2 FQGNSA. The CDR3 loop spans 14 amino acids. The V end was cut by 0 bases, the J end by 4 bases, with 8 bases between. The CDR3 is CASSLALASDTQYF. CDR3 coding DNA: TGTGCCAGCAGCTTAGCGCTAGCGTCAGATACGCAGTATTTT.

V gene TRBV19 combines with J gene TRBJ1-5; TRBD1 matches 7 bases. CDR3 size: 14 residues. With V trimmed by 5 bases and J by 3 bases, 4 bases remained unmatched. Per the germline V gene, CDR1 is LNHDA and CDR2 is SQIVND (reference sequence). CDR3 in amino acids: CASSRDRANQPQHF. In DNA, the CDR3 is TGTGCCAGTAGTCGCGACAGGGCCAATCAGCCCCAGCATTTT.

The chain joins TRBV6-2 or TRBV6-3 to TRBJ1-5; the match to TRBD1 covers 7 bases. The length of the CDR3 is 14 residues. The junction had 7 bases not matched to a gene; V was cut back by 6 bases and J by 5 bases. From germline, CDR1 is MNHEY and CDR2 SVGEGT. This CDR3 reads CASSKTGADQPQHF. CDR3 nucleotides: TGTGCCAGCAGCAAAACAGGGGCTGATCAGCCCCAGCATTTT.

J is TRBJ2-1 and V is TRBV11-3; 12 bases agree with TRBD2. After removal of 3 bases from V and 7 bases from J, the junction contained 7 bases not matched to a gene. The CDR3 sequence is 16 residues long. The V gene's germline CDR1 is SGHNT and CDR2 YENEEA. In nucleotides, the CDR3 is TGTGCCAGCAGCTTTACCCCTACTAGCGGGGGGAATGAGCAGTTCTTC. Translation gives CASSFTPTSGGNEQFF.

V usage is TRBV19 and J usage is TRBJ1-2, with D possibly TRBD1 on 6 matching bases. The CDR3 is 15 residues long. The V and J ends lost 8 bases and 4 bases respectively, with 20 bases between them. CDR1 LNHDA and CDR2 SQIVND come from the germline V gene (reference sequence). CDR3 amino acids: CASGQLDGPSYGYTF. The CDR3 coding sequence is TGTGCCAGTGGACAGCTCGATGGGCCTAGCTATGGCTACACCTTC.

The V call is TRBV10-3, the J call TRBJ1-1; TRBD1 matches 7 bases. Per germline, CDR1 ENHRY and CDR2 SYGVKD. There are 13 residues in the CDR3. V gave up 9 bases and J gave up 10 bases; unmatched junction bases: 14. The CDR3 reads CAIRTGSSQGAFF. In DNA form, the CDR3 reads TGTGCCATACGGACAGGTTCCTCCCAGGGAGCTTTCTTT.

This clone appeared many times. The genes are TRBV7-9 and TRBJ1-6, with 9 bases fitting TRBD1. Trimming cost V 3 bases and J 11 bases; bases outside gene matches: 11. The CDR3 is 16 residues long. Per germline, CDR1 SEHNR and CDR2 FQNEAQ (reference sequence). The CDR3 nucleotides read TGTGCCAGCAGCTTCCTACAGGGGGCAAGGAGGCCACCCCTCCACTTT. Translated, it gives CASSFLQGARRPPLHF. The full variable domain, its missing parts supplied by reference TRBV7-9 and TRBJ1-6, is DTGVSQNPRHKITKRGQNVTFRCDPISEHNRLYWYRQTLGQGPEFLTYFQNEAQLEKSRLLSDRFSAERPKGSFSTLEIQRTEQGDSAMYLCASSFLQGARRPPLHFGNGTRLTVT.

This chain joins TRBV6-6 and TRBJ2-1, with TRBD2 identical over 9 bases. After removal of 7 bases from V and 2 bases from J, the junction contained 6 bases not matched to a gene. This CDR3 spans 15 amino acids. Looked up from germline, CDR1 is MNHNY and CDR2 is SVGAGI (reference sequence). DNA for the CDR3: TGTGCCAGCAAGAGCGGGAGGATCCCCTACAATGAGCAGTTCTTC. Translation: CASKSGRIPYNEQFF.